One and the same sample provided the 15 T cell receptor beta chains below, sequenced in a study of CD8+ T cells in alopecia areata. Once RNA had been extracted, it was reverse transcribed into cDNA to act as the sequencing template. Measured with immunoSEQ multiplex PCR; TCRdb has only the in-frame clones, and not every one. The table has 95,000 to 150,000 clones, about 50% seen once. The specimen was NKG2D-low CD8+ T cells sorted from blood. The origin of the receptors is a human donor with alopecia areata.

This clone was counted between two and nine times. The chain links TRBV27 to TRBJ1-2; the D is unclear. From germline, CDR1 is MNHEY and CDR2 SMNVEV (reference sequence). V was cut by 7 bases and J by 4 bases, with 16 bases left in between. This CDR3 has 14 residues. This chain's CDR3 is CASTRLGISYGYTF. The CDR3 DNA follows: TGTGCCAGCACACGGCTGGGGATTTCCTATGGCTACACCTTC.

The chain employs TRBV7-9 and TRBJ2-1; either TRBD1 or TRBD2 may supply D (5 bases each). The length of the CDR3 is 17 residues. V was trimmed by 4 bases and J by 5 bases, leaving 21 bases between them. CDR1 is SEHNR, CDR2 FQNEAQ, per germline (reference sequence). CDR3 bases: TGTGCCAGCAGCTCTACCCGGGACCCCGGTCCCAACAATGAGCAGTTCTTC. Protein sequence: CASSSTRDPGPNNEQFF.

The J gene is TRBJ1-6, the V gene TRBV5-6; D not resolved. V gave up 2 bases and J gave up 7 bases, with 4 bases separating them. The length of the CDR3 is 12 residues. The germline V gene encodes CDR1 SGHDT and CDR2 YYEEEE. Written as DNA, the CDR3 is TGTGCCAGCAGCTTTTCCAATTCACCCCTCCACTTT. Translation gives CASSFSNSPLHF.

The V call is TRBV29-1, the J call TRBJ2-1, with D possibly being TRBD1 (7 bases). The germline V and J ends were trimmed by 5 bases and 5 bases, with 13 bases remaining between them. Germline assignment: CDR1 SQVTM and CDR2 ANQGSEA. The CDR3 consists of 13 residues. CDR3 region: CSVQGGNHNEQFF. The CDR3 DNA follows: TGCAGCGTTCAGGGGGGCAACCACAATGAGCAGTTCTTC.

The CDR3 loop is CASSLVSSYNEQFF. The CDR3, as DNA: TGCGCCAGCAGTTTAGTTAGCTCCTACAATGAGCAGTTCTTC. The chain carries TRBV4-3 and TRBJ2-1; D ambiguous. Trimming took off 6 bases at V and 0 bases at J, with 9 bases between the two ends. Germline V gives CDR1 LGHNA, CDR2 YSLEER. The CDR3 is 14 amino acids.

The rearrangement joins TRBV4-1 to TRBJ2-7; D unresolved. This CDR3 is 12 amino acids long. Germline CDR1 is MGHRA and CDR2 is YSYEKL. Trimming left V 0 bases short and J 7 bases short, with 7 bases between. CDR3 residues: CASSQDPAEQYF. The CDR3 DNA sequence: TGCGCCAGCAGCCAAGATCCGGCGGAGCAGTACTTC.

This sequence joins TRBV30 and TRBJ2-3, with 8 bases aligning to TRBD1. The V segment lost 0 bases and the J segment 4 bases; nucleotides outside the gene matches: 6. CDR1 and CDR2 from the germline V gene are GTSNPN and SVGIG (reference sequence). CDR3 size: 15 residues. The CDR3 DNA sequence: TGTGCCTGGAGTGTACTGGACAGGGCGGCAGATACGCAGTATTTT. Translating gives CAWSVLDRAADTQYF.

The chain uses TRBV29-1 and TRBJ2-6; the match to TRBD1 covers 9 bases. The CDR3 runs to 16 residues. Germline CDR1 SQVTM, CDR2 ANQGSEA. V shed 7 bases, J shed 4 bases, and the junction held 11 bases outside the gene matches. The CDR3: CSAQPGQGPGANVLTF. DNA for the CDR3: TGCAGCGCTCAACCGGGACAGGGTCCGGGGGCCAACGTCCTGACTTTC.

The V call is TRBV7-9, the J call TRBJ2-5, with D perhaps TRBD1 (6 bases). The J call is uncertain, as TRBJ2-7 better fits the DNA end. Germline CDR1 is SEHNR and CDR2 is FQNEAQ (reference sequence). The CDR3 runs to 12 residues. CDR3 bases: TGTGCCAGCAGCTTTACAGGGCCCGAGCAGTACTTC. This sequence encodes CASSFTGPEQYF.

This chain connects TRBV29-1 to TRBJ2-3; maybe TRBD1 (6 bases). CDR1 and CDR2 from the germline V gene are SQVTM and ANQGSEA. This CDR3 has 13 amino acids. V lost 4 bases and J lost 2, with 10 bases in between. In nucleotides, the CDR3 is TGCAGCGTTGTGTTGGGGGCCACAGATACGCAGTATTTT. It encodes CSVVLGATDTQYF.

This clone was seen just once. The CDR3 loop reads CASSSGRGREQFF. CDR3 in DNA: TGTGCCAGCAGTTCGGGACGTGGGAGAGAGCAGTTCTTC. The V gene is TRBV27, the J gene TRBJ2-1, with D tentatively TRBD1 or TRBD2 (5 bases each). Per germline, CDR1 MNHEY and CDR2 SMNVEV (reference sequence). V lost 4 bases, J lost 10 bases, and 14 bases lay in between. The CDR3 is 13 residues long.

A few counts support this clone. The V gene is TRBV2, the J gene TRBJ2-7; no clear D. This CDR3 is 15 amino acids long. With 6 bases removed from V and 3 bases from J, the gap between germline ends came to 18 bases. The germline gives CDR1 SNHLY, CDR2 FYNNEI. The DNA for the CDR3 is TGTGCCAGCAGCCCAAGAGACGGACGCGACTACGAGCAGTACTTC. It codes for CASSPRDGRDYEQYF.

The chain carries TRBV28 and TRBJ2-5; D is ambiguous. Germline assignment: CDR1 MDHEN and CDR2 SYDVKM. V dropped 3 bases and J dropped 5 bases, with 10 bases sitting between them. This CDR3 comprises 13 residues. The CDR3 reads CASSFSLRETQYF. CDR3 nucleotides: TGTGCCAGCAGTTTCTCGTTGCGGGAGACCCAGTACTTC.

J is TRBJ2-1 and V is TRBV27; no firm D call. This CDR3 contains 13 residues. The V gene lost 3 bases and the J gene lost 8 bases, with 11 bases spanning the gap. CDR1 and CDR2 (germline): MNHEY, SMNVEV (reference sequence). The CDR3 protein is CASSFSRGYEQFF. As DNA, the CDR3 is TGTGCCAGCAGTTTCTCTCGTGGATATGAGCAGTTCTTC.

DNA of the CDR3: TGCGCCAGCAGCTTTGGGGTTAACTATGGCTACACCTTC. Translated, it gives CASSFGVNYGYTF. This chain connects TRBV5-1 to TRBJ1-2, with D uncertain. The CDR3 consists of 13 residues. Per the germline V gene, CDR1 is SGHRS and CDR2 is YFSETQ. The V gene lost 2 bases and the J gene lost 1 base, with 6 bases spanning the gap.